Below, one T cell receptor (beta chain) is given with its context. The data were taken from a study of blood T cell repertoires in COVID-19. Study as a whole: Acute and convalescent COVID-19 specimens originated in the United States, Italy and Spain. The analysed material was cDNA or gDNA that came from T cells, B-cell-depleted T cells, or PBMCs.

The CDR3 sequence is 13 residues long. Germline values: CDR1 SQVTM, CDR2 ANQGSEA. V trimming: 6 bases; J trimming: 6 bases; junction bases outside the gene matches: 6. The authors' processing: Estimated nucleated cell counts came from reference gene primer amplification. Using immunoSEQ multiplex PCR, the repertoire was profiled, and TCRdb retains in-frame clones only, with some absent. V and J calls and clone size come straight from that table; D and trimming were deduced from the DNA. Among some 200,000 clones listed, around 84% were seen once. Sequencing input: peripheral blood. This sequence was found in a human donor in a cohort sampled during active COVID-19. The V call is TRBV29-1, the J call TRBJ2-3, with 10 nucleotides matching TRBD2. The CDR3 nucleotides read TGCAGCGTAGCGGGAGGGCAAAAGGATACGCAGTATTTT. Translating gives CSVAGGQKDTQYF.